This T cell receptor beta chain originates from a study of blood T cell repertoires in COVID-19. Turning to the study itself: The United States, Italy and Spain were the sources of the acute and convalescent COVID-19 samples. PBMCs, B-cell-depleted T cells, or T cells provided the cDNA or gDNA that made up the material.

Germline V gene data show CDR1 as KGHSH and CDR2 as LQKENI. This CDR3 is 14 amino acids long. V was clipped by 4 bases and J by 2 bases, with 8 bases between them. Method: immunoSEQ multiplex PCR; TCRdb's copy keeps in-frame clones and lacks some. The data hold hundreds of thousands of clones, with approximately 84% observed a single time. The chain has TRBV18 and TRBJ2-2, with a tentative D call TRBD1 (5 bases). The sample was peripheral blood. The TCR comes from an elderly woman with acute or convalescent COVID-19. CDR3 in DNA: TGTGCCAGCTCACGACAGACCAACACCGGGGAGCTGTTTTTT. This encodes CASSRQTNTGELFF.